This entry is about one TCR beta chain. This sample stems from a study of Ad26.COV2.S vaccination and SARS-CoV-2 variants. Study as a whole: Once or twice, 56 days apart, Ad26.COV2.S was delivered intramuscularly.

Specified treatment: roughly 18 received Ad26.COV2.S at low or high dose, single or two shots; 5 received placebo; per-sample allocation not given. Samples analyzed were those drawn on day 63 after the first vaccine or placebo injection. The CDR3 length is 12 residues. Deletions cut 5 bases from V and 8 bases from J, with 10 bases between. CDR1 MNHNY and CDR2 SVGAGI come from the germline V gene (reference sequence). Sequencing used immunoSEQ multiplex PCR; TCRdb keeps in-frame clones, though not all of them. The sample shows more than 300,000 clones, 86% of them seen only once. This sample comprised peripheral blood, obtained in a trial of Ad26.COV2.S vaccine versus placebo. The rearrangement joins TRBV6-6 to TRBJ2-1; no clear D. The clonotype originates from a person between 18 and 65 years old who received the Ad26.COV2.S COVID-19 vaccine or a placebo. CDR3 bases: TGTGCCAGCAGTCTTGAACGGTATGAGCAGTTCTTC. Translated, it gives CASSLERYEQFF.